This TCR beta chain was documented in a study of T cells in Graves' hyperthyroidism and ophthalmopathy. Overall study results and limits: The model forecast ophthalmopathy, anticipating it by a median around 6.5 months before onset.

The source material, RNA transcripts, was used to amplify TCR beta CDR3 regions. A set of HTBI primers served as the primers for a first-round RT-PCR of the TCR CDR3. TCRdb re-called the multiplex PCR reads with MiXCR, one entry per CDR3 protein. Here the sample spans around 560,000 distinct CDR3 sequences, around 15% being singletons. Notes on this clonotype: Its specificity is not known.

V shed 6 bases and J shed 11 bases, with 15 bases lying between them. The germline gives CDR1 MDHEN, CDR2 SYDVKM. This CDR3 comprises 12 residues. The source of this sequence is a woman between 18 and 29 years old with Graves' hyperthyroidism. This chain uses TRBV28 with TRBJ2-3, with D maybe TRBD1 (6 bases). The material sequenced was blood. DNA of the CDR3: TGTGCCAGCAGCACCTTGCAGGGGAGGCAGTATTTT. Amino acids: CASSTLQGRQYF. Drawing the rest from reference TRBV28 and TRBJ2-3, the complete variable domain is DVKVTQSSRYLVKRTGEKVFLECVQDMDHENMFWYRQDPGLGLRLIYFSYDVKMKEKGDIPEGYSVSREKKERFSLILESASTNQTSMYLCASSTLQGRQYFGPGTRLTVL.